This TCR beta chain came from a study of cytomegalovirus exposure and HLA in healthy donors (dated by TCRdb to between 2016 and 2019). Study-level background: The approximately 710 repertoires of the first cohort and the 95 to 150 validation repertoires were produced on the same platform, according to a later analysis. The study was designed to test whether signatures of past pathogen exposure could be identified by cataloging public T cell receptors. Besides the first cohort of around 670 subjects, a separate validation cohort made up of 120 different subjects was used. To predict cytomegalovirus infection status, the study combined high-throughput TCR immunosequencing, statistical association of individual TCRs with disease status, and machine learning.

Broader findings and caveats from the paper: The study listed over 150 TCR beta chains as associated with cytomegalovirus. Across donors, most TCR sequences were observed very rarely, whereas some public TCRs were present in many individuals. A later analysis lacked HLA typing for the validation cohort, so it scored co-occurrence in that cohort across all 110 or so repertoires. It was suggested by the authors that the approach could potentially be generalized to other disease states and immunological phenotypes. A later analysis found that TCRs clustered in the first cohort also tended to co-occur in the roughly 120 validation repertoires, with approximately 95% of cluster scores above 0. In both the original and validation cohorts, the classifier was reported to diagnose cytomegalovirus status with high specificity and sensitivity. A few of the identified cytomegalovirus-associated TCR beta chains were confirmed in vitro to be specific for cytomegalovirus antigens.

The donors were included in the validation cohort of over a hundred subjects, a group kept apart from the roughly 730-subject first cohort. Its CDR3 holds 15 amino acids, cysteine through phenylalanine. The only DNA kept is the CDR3, 45 bases in frame from the first base. The germline V gene gives CDR1 as SGHAT and CDR2 as FQNNGV. The junction shows trimming of 6 bases on V and 0 bases on J, plus 15 bases between the germline ends. Library construction relied on the immunoSEQ multiplex PCR assay. In the paper's pipeline: A statistical classification framework was built for diagnosing cytomegalovirus status from the catalog of TCR beta chain sequences. The source is immuneACCESS, and TCRdb retained only in-frame sequences with V and J called. Part of the clones is not carried over; for the studies checked, unresolved V genes explain less than half of this, and the remainder is unexplained. That table is the source of V, J and clone size, and D and trimming were worked out from the DNA. Counted in this sample were some 76,000 clones; about 94% of them appeared once. Approximately 0.93% of the sample rests with the top ten.

This clone was seen once. Its antigen is unknown. Base qualities are not provided; no much larger clone lies one nucleotide away. Sequencing was done on a sample of PBMCs. This TCR was recovered from a woman between 18 and 29 years old in good health and CMV-seronegative. The sequence joins TRBV11-2 to TRBJ2-7; a tentative D match to TRBD2 spans 6 bases. The CDR3 region has the sequence CASSSLGTFSYEQYF. The DNA sequence is TGTGCCAGCAGTTCACTTGGGACTTTCTCCTACGAGCAGTACTTC.